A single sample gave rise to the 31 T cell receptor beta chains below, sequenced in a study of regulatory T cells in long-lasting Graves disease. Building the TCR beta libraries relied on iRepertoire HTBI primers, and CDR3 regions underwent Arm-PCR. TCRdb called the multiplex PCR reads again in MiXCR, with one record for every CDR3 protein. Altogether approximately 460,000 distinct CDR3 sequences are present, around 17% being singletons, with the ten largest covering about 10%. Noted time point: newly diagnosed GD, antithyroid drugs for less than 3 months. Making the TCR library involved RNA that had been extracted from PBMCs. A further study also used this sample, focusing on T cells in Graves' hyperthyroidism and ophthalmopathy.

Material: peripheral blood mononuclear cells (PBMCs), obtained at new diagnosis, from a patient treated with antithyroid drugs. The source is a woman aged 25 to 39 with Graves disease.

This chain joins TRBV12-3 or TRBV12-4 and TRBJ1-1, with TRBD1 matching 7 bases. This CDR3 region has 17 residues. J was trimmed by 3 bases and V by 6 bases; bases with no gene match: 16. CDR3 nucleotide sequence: TGTGCCAGCAGCGACGGACAGGTCGAGGGGAGTGACACTGAAGCTTTCTTT. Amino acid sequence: CASSDGQVEGSDTEAFF.

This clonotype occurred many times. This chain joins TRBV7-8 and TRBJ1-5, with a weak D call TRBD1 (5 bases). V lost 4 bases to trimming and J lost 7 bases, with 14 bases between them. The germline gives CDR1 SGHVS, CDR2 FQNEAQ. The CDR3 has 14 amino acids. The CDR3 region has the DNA TGTGCCAGCAGCTCGGGTTTACAGGCGCAGCCCCAGCATTTT. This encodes CASSSGLQAQPQHF.

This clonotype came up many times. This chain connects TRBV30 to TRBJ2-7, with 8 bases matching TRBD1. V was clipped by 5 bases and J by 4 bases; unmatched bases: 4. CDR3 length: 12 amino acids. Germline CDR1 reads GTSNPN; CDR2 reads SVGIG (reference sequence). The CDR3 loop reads CAWSGGAYEQYF. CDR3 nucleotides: TGTGCCTGGTCAGGGGGCGCGTACGAGCAGTACTTC.

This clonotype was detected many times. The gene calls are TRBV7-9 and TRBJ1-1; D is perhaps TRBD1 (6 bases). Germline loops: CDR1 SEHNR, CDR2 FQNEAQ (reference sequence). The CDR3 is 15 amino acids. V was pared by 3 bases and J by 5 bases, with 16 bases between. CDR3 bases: TGTGCCAGCAGCTTGGAGGCTGAGGGGGTGACTGAAGCTTTCTTT. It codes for CASSLEAEGVTEAFF. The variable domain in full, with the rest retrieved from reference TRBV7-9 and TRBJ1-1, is DTGVSQNPRHKITKRGQNVTFRCDPISEHNRLYWYRQTLGQGPEFLTYFQNEAQLEKSRLLSDRFSAERPKGSFSTLEIQRTEQGDSAMYLCASSLEAEGVTEAFFGQGTRLTVV.

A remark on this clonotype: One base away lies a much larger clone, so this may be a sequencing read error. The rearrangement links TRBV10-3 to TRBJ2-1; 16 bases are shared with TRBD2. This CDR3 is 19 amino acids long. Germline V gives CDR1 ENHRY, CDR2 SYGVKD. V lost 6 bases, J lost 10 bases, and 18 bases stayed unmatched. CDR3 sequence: CAISGRGTSGRASSYEQFF. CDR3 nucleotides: TGTGCCATCAGCGGCCGGGGGACTAGCGGGAGGGCAAGCTCCTACGAGCAGTTCTTC.

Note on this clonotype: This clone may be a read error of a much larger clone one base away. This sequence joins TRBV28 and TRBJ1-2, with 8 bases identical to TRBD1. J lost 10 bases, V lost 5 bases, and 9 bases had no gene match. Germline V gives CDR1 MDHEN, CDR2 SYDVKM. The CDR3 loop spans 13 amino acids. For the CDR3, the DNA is TGTGCCAGCAGTCTTCGGACAGGGAATGTCTACACCTTC. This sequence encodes CASSLRTGNVYTF.

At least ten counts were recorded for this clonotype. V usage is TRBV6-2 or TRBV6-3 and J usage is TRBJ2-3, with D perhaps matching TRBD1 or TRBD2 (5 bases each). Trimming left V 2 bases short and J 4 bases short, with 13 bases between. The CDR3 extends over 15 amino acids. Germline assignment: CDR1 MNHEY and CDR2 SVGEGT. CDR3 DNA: TGTGCCAGCAGTTACATAGGGACGGCACCAGATACGCAGTATTTT. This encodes CASSYIGTAPDTQYF.

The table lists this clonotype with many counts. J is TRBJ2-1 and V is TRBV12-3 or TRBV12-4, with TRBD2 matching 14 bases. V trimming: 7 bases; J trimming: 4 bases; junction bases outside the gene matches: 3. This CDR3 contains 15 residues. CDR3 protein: CASTRTSGRYNEQFF. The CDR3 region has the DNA TGTGCCAGCACCCGGACTAGCGGGAGGTACAATGAGCAGTTCTTC.

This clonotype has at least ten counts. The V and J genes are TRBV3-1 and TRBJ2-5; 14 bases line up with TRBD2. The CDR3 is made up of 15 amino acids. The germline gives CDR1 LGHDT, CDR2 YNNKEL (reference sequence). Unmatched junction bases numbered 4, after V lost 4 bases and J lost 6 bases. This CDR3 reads CASSLRLAGGKTQYF. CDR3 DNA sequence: TGTGCCAGCAGCCTCCGACTAGCGGGAGGGAAGACCCAGTACTTC.

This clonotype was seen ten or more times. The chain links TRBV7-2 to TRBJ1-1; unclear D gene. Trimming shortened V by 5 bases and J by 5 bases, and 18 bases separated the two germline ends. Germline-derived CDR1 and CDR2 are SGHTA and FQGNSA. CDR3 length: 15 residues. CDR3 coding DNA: TGTGCCAGCAGCCCCGGCAGCCTCACTAGAACTGAAGCTTTCTTT. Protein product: CASSPGSLTRTEAFF.

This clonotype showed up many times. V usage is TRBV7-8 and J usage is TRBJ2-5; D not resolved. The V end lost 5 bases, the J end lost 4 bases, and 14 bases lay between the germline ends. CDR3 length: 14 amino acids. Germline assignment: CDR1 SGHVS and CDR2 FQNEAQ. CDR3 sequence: CASSPKTILETQYF. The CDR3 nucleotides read TGTGCCAGCAGCCCTAAGACGATTTTAGAGACCCAGTACTTC.

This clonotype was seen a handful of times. CDR3 sequence reads: CASNPKGDIRPQHF. The CDR3 nucleotides read TGTGCCAGCAATCCAAAAGGGGATATTCGACCCCAGCATTTT. The chain links TRBV6-2 or TRBV6-3 to TRBJ1-5; possibly TRBD1 for D (5 bases). CDR3 length equals 14 residues. The V end lost 7 bases, the J end lost 10 bases, and 20 bases lay between the germline ends. Germline values: CDR1 MNHEY, CDR2 SVGEGT.

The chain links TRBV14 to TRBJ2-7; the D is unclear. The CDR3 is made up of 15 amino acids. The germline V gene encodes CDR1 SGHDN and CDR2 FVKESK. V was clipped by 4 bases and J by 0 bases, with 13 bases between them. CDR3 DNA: TGTGCCAGCAGCCCCCTTAGCAGAAGCTCCTACGAGCAGTACTTC. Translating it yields CASSPLSRSSYEQYF.

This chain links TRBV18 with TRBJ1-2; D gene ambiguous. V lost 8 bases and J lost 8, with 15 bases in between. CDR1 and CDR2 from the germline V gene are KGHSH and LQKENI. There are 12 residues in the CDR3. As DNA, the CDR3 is TGTGCCAGCAGTACCTGGGGTGCGGGCTACACCTTC. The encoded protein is CASSTWGAGYTF.

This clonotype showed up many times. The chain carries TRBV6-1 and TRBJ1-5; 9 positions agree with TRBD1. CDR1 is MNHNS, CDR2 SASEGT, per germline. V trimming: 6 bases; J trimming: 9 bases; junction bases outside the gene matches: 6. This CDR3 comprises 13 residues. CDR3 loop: CASSSGQGTPQHF. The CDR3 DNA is TGTGCCAGCAGCTCCGGACAGGGGACGCCCCAGCATTTT.

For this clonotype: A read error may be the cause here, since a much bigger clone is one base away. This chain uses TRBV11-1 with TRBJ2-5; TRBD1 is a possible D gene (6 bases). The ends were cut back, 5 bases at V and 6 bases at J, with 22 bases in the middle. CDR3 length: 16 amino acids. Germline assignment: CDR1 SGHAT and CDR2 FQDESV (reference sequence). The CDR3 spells CASSLPRTRGEQTQYF. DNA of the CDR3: TGTGCCAGCAGCCTCCCTAGGACCAGGGGAGAGCAGACCCAGTACTTC.

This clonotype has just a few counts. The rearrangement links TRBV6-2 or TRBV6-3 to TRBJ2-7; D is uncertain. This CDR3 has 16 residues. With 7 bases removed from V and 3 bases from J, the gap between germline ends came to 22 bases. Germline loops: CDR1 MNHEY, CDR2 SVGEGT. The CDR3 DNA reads TGTGCCAGCACATCCCGTCTAGGCTTCGGATACTACGAGCAGTACTTC. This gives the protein CASTSRLGFGYYEQYF.

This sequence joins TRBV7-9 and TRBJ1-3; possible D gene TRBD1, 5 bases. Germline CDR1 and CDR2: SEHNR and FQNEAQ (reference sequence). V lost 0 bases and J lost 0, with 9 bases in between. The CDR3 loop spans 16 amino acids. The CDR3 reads CASSLAGTSSGNTIYF. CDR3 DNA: TGTGCCAGCAGCTTAGCAGGGACCAGCTCTGGAAACACCATATATTTT.

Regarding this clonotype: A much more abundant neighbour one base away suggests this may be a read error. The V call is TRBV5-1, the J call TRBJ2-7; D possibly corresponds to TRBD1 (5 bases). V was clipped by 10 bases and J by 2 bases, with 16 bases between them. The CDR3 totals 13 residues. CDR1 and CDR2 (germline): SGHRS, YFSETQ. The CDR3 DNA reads TGCGCCGGCGGAAAGGTAGGGGCCTACGAGCAGTACTTC. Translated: CAGGKVGAYEQYF.

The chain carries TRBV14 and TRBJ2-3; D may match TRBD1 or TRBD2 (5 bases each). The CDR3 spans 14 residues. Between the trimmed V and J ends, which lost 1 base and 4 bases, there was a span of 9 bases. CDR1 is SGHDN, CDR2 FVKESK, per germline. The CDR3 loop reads CASSQGDGADTQYF. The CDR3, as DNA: TGTGCCAGCAGCCAAGGGGACGGGGCAGATACGCAGTATTTT.

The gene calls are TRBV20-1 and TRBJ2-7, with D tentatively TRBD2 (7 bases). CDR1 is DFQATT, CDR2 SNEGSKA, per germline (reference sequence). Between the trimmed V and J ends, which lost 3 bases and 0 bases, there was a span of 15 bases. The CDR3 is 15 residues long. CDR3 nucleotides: TGCAGTGCTAGGGGCGGCGGGGGCAACTCCTACGAGCAGTACTTC. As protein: CSARGGGGNSYEQYF.

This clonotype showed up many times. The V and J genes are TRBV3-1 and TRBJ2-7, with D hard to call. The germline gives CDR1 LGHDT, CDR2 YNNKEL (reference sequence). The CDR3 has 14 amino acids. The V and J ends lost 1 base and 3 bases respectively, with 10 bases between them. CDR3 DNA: TGTGCCAGCAGCCAAGTATTGGGTGGCTACGAGCAGTACTTC. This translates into CASSQVLGGYEQYF.

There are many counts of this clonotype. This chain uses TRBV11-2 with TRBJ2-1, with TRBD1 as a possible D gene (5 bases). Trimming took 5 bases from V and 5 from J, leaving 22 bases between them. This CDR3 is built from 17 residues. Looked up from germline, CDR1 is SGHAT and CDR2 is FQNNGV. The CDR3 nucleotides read TGTGCCAGCAGCCTCCTCTTTAGGTCAGGGAAAAACAATGAGCAGTTCTTC. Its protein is CASSLLFRSGKNNEQFF. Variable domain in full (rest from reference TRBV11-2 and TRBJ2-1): EAGVAQSPRYKIIEKRQSVAFWCNPISGHATLYWYQQILGQGPKLLIQFQNNGVVDDSQLPKDRFSAERLKGVDSTLKIQPAKLEDSAVYLCASSLLFRSGKNNEQFFGPGTRLTVL.

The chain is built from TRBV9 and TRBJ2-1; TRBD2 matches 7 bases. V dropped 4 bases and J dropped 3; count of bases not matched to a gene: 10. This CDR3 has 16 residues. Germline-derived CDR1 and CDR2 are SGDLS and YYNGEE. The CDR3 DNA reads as TGTGCCAGCAGCCCCCGGGGGAGCGGGATCTACAATGAGCAGTTCTTC. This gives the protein CASSPRGSGIYNEQFF.

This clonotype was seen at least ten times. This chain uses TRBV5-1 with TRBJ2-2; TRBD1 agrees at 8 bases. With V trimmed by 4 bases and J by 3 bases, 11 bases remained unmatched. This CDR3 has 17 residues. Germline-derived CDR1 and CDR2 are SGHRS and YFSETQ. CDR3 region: CASSPYPRGLDTGELFF. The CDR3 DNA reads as TGCGCCAGCAGCCCGTACCCCAGGGGGCTCGACACCGGGGAGCTGTTTTTT.

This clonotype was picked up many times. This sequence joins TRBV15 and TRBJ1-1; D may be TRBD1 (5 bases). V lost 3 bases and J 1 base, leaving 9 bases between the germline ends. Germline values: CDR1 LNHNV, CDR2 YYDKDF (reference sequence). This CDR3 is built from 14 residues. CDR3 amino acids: CATSSRGENTEAFF. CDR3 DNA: TGTGCCACCAGCAGTCGGGGGGAGAACACTGAAGCTTTCTTT.

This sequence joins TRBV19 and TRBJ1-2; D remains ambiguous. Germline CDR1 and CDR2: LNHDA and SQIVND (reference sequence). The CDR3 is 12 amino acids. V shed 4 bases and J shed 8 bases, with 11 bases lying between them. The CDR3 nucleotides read TGTGCCAGTAGTACAGGCGTGAGCGGCTACACCTTC. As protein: CASSTGVSGYTF.

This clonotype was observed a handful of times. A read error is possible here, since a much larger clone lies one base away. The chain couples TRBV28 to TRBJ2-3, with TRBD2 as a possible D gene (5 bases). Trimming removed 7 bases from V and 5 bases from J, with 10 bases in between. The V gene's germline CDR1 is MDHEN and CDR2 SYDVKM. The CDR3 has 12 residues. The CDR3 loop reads CASNRGKDTQYF. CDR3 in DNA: TGTGCCAGCAATCGGGGAAAAGATACGCAGTATTTT.

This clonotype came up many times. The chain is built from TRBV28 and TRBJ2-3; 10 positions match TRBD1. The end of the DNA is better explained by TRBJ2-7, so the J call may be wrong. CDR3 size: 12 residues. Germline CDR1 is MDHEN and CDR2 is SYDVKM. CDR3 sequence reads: CAVRTGGYEQYF. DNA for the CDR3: TGTGCCGTCAGGACAGGGGGATACGAGCAGTACTTC.

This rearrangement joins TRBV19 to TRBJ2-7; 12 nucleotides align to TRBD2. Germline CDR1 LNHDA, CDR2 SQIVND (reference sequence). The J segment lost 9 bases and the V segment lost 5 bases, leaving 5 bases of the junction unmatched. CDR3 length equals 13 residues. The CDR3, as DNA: TGTGCCAGTAGTGGACTAGCGGGATTCGTGCAGTACTTC. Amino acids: CASSGLAGFVQYF.

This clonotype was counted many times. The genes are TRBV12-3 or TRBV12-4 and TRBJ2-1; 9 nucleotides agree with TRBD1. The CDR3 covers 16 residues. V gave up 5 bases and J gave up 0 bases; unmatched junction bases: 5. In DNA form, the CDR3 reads TGTGCCAGCAGTCCTGGGACAGGGAGCTCCTACAATGAGCAGTTCTTC. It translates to CASSPGTGSSYNEQFF.